The 20 T cell receptor beta chains listed next were all sequenced from one sample in a study of blood T cell repertoires in COVID-19. Repertoires were generated with immunoSEQ multiplex PCR, while TCRdb's copy carries only in-frame clones and drops some. The data show 150,000 to 200,000 clones, with under 90% seen just once and 5.5% to 8.5% held by the top ten. Specimen: peripheral blood. These receptors were taken from a man between 60 and 75 years old with acute or convalescent COVID-19.

This clone was seen a single time. The CDR3 sequence is CASSINSGANVLTF. For the CDR3, the DNA is TGTGCCAGCAGTATCAACTCTGGGGCCAACGTCCTGACTTTC. J is TRBJ2-6 and V is TRBV27; D ambiguous. From germline, CDR1 is MNHEY and CDR2 SMNVEV (reference sequence). V lost 5 bases and J lost 0, with 5 bases in between. The CDR3 has 14 residues.

The chain recombines TRBV24-1 with TRBJ2-3; a weak D match, TRBD2 (6 bases). Germline CDR1 KGHDR, CDR2 SFDVKD. The germline V and J ends were trimmed by 4 bases and 4 bases, with 17 bases remaining between them. The length of the CDR3 is 16 residues. The CDR3 DNA sequence: TGTGCCACCAGTGACCCCGGGGTTACGGGGGCAGATACGCAGTATTTT. Translated: CATSDPGVTGADTQYF.

This clone was seen once. The J gene is TRBJ1-1, the V gene TRBV6-5; 7 positions agree with TRBD1. The trim removed 0 bases at V and 0 bases at J, leaving 4 bases unmatched. Germline V gene lookup returns CDR1 MNHEY and CDR2 SVGAGI. The CDR3 runs 16 residues. CDR3 loop: CASSYSPGQLNTEAFF. The CDR3 DNA is TGTGCCAGCAGTTACTCTCCGGGACAGTTGAACACTGAAGCTTTCTTT.

The rearrangement uses TRBV24-1 and TRBJ2-7; weak D call: TRBD1 (6 bases). V lost 3 bases and J 4 bases, leaving 18 bases between the germline ends. The V gene's germline CDR1 is KGHDR and CDR2 SFDVKD. The CDR3 runs 16 residues. CDR3 in DNA: TGTGCCACCAGTGATCCAAGGGAAGGACAGTCGTACGAGCAGTACTTC. This translates into CATSDPREGQSYEQYF.

The V and J genes are TRBV19 and TRBJ2-1; 8 nucleotides match TRBD2. This CDR3 has 13 residues. The V gene end was trimmed by 7 bases and the J gene end by 6 bases; junction bases not matched to a gene: 5. CDR1 is LNHDA and CDR2 is SQIVND in the germline V gene (reference sequence). For the CDR3, the DNA is TGTGCCAGTATCGCCGGGACTAGCAATGAGCAGTTCTTC. This encodes CASIAGTSNEQFF. The entire variable domain, with the rest obtained from reference TRBV19 and TRBJ2-1, is as follows: DGGITQSPKYLFRKEGQNVTLSCEQNLNHDAMYWYRQDPGQGLRLIYYSQIVNDFQKGDIAEGYSVSREKKESFPLTVTSAQKNPTAFYLCASIAGTSNEQFFGPGTRLTVL.

The chain has TRBV5-1 and TRBJ1-1; 11 bases agree with TRBD1. Germline CDR1 reads SGHRS; CDR2 reads YFSETQ. The CDR3 is made up of 14 amino acids. J was trimmed by 6 bases and V by 2 bases; bases with no gene match: 3. In DNA form, the CDR3 reads TGCGCCAGCAGCTTTGGGACAGGGGGAGCTGAAGCTTTCTTT. This gives the protein CASSFGTGGAEAFF.

The chain uses TRBV9 and TRBJ2-3, with 14 bases that match TRBD2. The CDR3 extends over 18 amino acids. The ends lost 4 bases at V and 0 bases at J; junction bases unmatched: 7. Germline V CDR1 and CDR2: SGDLS, YYNGEE. CDR3 DNA sequence: TGTGCCAGCAGCACGGGGACTAGCGGGGGCCGTAGCACAGATACGCAGTATTTT. Its translation is CASSTGTSGGRSTDTQYF.

This clone has just one count. The chain links TRBV6-4 to TRBJ2-5; TRBD1 matches at 7 bases. Trimming took 5 bases from V and 4 from J; bases not matched to a gene: 4. This CDR3 is 13 amino acids long. The germline V gene has CDR1 MRHNA and CDR2 SNTAGT. CDR3 sequence reads: CASSQTGRETQYF. In DNA, the CDR3 is TGTGCCAGCAGTCAGACAGGGAGAGAGACCCAGTACTTC.

V and J are TRBV6-2 or TRBV6-3 and TRBJ2-3; 11 positions agree with TRBD2. V was clipped by 4 bases and J by 5 bases; unmatched bases: 14. The CDR3 runs 18 residues. Germline V gene sequence: CDR1 MNHEY, CDR2 SVGEGT. CDR3 in amino acids: CASSSLAGGPYLIDTQYF. The CDR3 nucleotides are TGTGCCAGCAGTTCATTAGCGGGGGGGCCGTATTTGATAGATACGCAGTATTTT.

The gene calls are TRBV10-1 and TRBJ2-6; D may be TRBD1 (7 bases). The V end lost 8 bases, the J end lost 4 bases, and 12 bases lay between the germline ends. The CDR3 runs 14 residues. The V gene's germline CDR1 is WNHNN and CDR2 SYGVQD (reference sequence). The CDR3 bases are TGCGCCAGCGTGGAGGGGGCCGGGGCCAACGTCCTGACTTTC. Translated, it gives CASVEGAGANVLTF.

This chain joins TRBV4-1 and TRBJ1-3; 9 bases are shared with TRBD1. The CDR3 length is 18 residues. In germline, CDR1 is MGHRA, CDR2 YSYEKL. With 1 base clipped from V and 0 bases from J, the junction kept 7 bases outside the gene matches. The CDR3 nucleotides read TGCGCCAGCAGCCAAGGGACAGGGGCCGCGGTCTCTGGAAACACCATATATTTT. It specifies CASSQGTGAAVSGNTIYF.

The chain joins TRBV4-1 to TRBJ1-1, with D possibly matching TRBD1 (6 bases). The V and J ends lost 2 bases and 11 bases respectively, with 18 bases between them. Germline lookup yields CDR1 MGHRA and CDR2 YSYEKL. The CDR3 extends over 14 amino acids. The CDR3 sequence: CASSQQAGVPGAFF. CDR3 DNA sequence: TGCGCCAGCAGCCAACAGGCAGGGGTCCCCGGGGCTTTCTTT.

This clone was recorded only once. This chain links TRBV12-3 or TRBV12-4 with TRBJ1-3; D is unresolved. The CDR3 runs 12 residues. Trimming stripped 3 bases from V and 3 bases from J, with 3 bases between. For the CDR3, the DNA is TGTGCCAGCAGTTTCGGTGGAAACACCATATATTTT. This sequence encodes CASSFGGNTIYF.

Concerning this clone: At one end, the junction sequence differs from germline, possibly due to a read error. This rearrangement joins TRBV2 to TRBJ1-1, with D unclear. This CDR3 comprises 12 residues. CDR1 is SNHLY, CDR2 FYNNEI, per germline. The CDR3 region has the DNA TGTGCCAGCAATGAATTCGGGACTGAAGCTTTCTTT. Translating it yields CASNEFGTEAFF.

The rearrangement joins TRBV18 to TRBJ1-1, with D possibly matching TRBD1 (5 bases). Germline V CDR1 and CDR2: KGHSH, LQKENI. The CDR3 totals 15 residues. Deletions cut 3 bases from V and 1 base from J, with 12 bases between. CDR3 protein: CASSPAFGGNTEAFF. In DNA form, the CDR3 reads TGTGCCAGCTCACCGGCGTTCGGGGGGAACACTGAAGCTTTCTTT.

The chain joins TRBV7-2 to TRBJ1-4, with 7 bases matching TRBD1. Germline CDR1 reads SGHTA; CDR2 reads FQGNSA. This CDR3 region has 14 residues. The V gene end was trimmed by 5 bases and the J gene end by 7 bases; junction bases not matched to a gene: 7. CDR3 residues: CASSLGQASEKLFF. DNA for the CDR3: TGTGCCAGCAGCCTCGGACAGGCTTCTGAAAAACTGTTTTTT.

The chain carries TRBV6-5 and TRBJ1-3, with D possibly being TRBD1 (5 bases). The CDR3 sequence is 14 residues long. V was clipped by 6 bases and J by 6 bases, with 15 bases between them. Germline CDR1 is MNHEY and CDR2 is SVGAGI. This chain's CDR3 is CASRVQGFANTIYF. The CDR3, as DNA: TGTGCCAGCAGAGTCCAGGGTTTCGCAAACACCATATATTTT.

The chain uses TRBV3-1 (or the pseudogene TRBV3-2) and TRBJ1-4; possibly TRBD1 for D (5 bases). This CDR3 comprises 16 residues. CDR1 and CDR2 (germline): LGHDT, YNNKEL (reference sequence). V gave up 4 bases and J gave up 6 bases, with 18 bases separating them. DNA for the CDR3: TGTGCCAGCAGCCTAGGGGCCCAGGTGTGGCATGAAAAACTGTTTTTT. It is translated as CASSLGAQVWHEKLFF.

The chain couples TRBV11-3 to TRBJ2-6; 7 bases align to TRBD2. This CDR3 has 17 residues. The V gene's germline CDR1 is SGHNT and CDR2 YENEEA. V shed 5 bases, J shed 1 base, and the junction held 8 bases outside the gene matches. CDR3 sequence (DNA): TGTGCCAGCAGCCTTAGCGGGCCGGGGTCTGGGGCCAACGTCCTGACTTTC. This codes for CASSLSGPGSGANVLTF.

The genes are TRBV3-1 (or the pseudogene TRBV3-2) and TRBJ1-2; 8 bases agree with TRBD1. This CDR3 spans 14 amino acids. CDR1 is LGHDT and CDR2 is YNNKEL in the germline V gene (reference sequence). V shed 5 bases, J shed 4 bases, and the junction held 6 bases outside the gene matches. The CDR3 spells CASSYRGAGYGYTF. In nucleotides, the CDR3 is TGTGCCAGCAGCTACAGGGGGGCTGGCTATGGCTACACCTTC.